This record concerns one T cell receptor beta chain sequence. Its antigen is still unknown. The data belong to a study of shared clonotypes between healthy human individuals. Study-wide points: Non-shared clonotypes had lower generation probabilities than clonotypes shared by all four sorted-subset donors. Enrolling few donors narrowed the genetic and exposure-history diversity that was represented.

With V trimmed by 1 base and J by 4 bases, 3 bases remained unmatched. Germline CDR1 is MDHEN and CDR2 is SYDVKM. This CDR3 is 15 amino acids long. The protocol was immunoSEQ multiplex PCR, while the TCRdb copy is restricted to in-frame clones and leaves out a portion. The repertoire holds about a million clones, with roughly 72% as singletons. The V gene is TRBV28, the J gene TRBJ1-4; 7 bases align to TRBD1. Sequencing was carried out using memory CD4+ T cells sorted from blood. This sample's subset: CD45RA-negative fraction. The sequence came from a man aged 18 to 30 in good health. The CDR3 nucleotides read TGTGCCAGCAGTTTATCGACAGGGATTAATGAAAAACTGTTTTTT. Translation: CASSLSTGINEKLFF.